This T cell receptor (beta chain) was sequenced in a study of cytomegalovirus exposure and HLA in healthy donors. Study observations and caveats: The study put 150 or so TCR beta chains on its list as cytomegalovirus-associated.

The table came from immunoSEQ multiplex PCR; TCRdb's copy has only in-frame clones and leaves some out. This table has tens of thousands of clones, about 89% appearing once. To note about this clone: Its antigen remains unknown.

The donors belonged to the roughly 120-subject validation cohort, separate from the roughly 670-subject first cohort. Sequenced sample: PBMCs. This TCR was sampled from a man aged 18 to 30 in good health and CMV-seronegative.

The CDR3 is CASRFLAESYEQYF. The CDR3, as DNA: TGTGCCAGCAGATTCCTAGCGGAGTCCTACGAGCAGTACTTC. V usage is TRBV27 and J usage is TRBJ2-7, with TRBD2 matching 7 bases. The CDR3 is made up of 14 amino acids. Per the germline V gene, CDR1 is MNHEY and CDR2 is SMNVEV (reference sequence). V lost 6 bases and J lost 1; bases outside the gene matches: 6.